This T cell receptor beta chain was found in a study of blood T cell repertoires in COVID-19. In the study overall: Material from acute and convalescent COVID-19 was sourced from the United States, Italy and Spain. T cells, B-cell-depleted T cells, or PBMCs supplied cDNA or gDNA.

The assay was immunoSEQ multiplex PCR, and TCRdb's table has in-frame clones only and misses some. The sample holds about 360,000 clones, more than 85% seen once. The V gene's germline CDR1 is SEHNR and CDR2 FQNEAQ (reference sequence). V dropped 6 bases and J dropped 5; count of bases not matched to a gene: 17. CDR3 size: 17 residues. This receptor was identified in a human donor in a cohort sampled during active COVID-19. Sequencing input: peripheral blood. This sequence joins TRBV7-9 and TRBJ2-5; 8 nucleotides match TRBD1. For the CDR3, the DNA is TGTGCCAGCAGTCCTACCACCGACAGGGGAGTACCTGAGACCCAGTACTTC. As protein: CASSPTTDRGVPETQYF.